This TCR beta chain was captured by sequencing in a study of blood T cell repertoires in COVID-19. Across the whole study: Sites across the United States, Italy and Spain contributed samples from acute and convalescent COVID-19. From T cells, B-cell-depleted T cells, or PBMCs came the material, which was cDNA or gDNA.

The J segment lost 4 bases and the V segment lost 1 base, leaving 3 bases of the junction unmatched. From germline, CDR1 is MNHEY and CDR2 SMNVEV (reference sequence). The CDR3 loop spans 15 amino acids. As processed by the authors: Scientists estimated how many nucleated cells there were by amplifying reference gene primers. Sequenced by immunoSEQ multiplex PCR; TCRdb stores in-frame clones only, minus some. The DNA was the basis for D and trimming; V, J and clone size are from that table. The sample gives around 100,000 clones, roughly 90% of which show up once; roughly 8.9% is in the top ten. The V gene is TRBV27, the J gene TRBJ1-5, with 8 bases identical to TRBD1. Material: peripheral blood. This clonotype was obtained from a woman aged 70-85 years who had recovered from COVID-19. CDR3 sequence reads: CASSLLGQANQPQHF. CDR3 DNA: TGTGCCAGCAGTTTATTGGGACAGGCAAATCAGCCCCAGCATTTT.